This TCR beta chain was captured by sequencing in a study of blood T cells in healthy people across ages. Study conclusions and caveats: Strong correlation linked observed beta diversity and percent naive T cells.

Sample-barcoded 5' priming and a J-beta primer mix drove a second PCR of about 7 to 11 cycles. TCRdb re-derived calls from the 5' RACE reads in MiXCR, one entry per CDR3 protein. The table shows about 1.8 million distinct CDR3 sequences, with less than 50% occurring only once. About this clonotype: Its antigen remains unknown.

CDR1 is MGHDK and CDR2 is SYGVNS in the germline V gene. The CDR3 is 13 residues long. Trimming took 6 bases from V and 4 from J, leaving 12 bases between them. This sequence was found in a woman between 40 and 55 years old in good health. The sample was blood. The chain recombines TRBV25-1 with TRBJ1-2, with D tentatively TRBD1 (6 bases). CDR3 nucleotides: TGTGCCAGCAGCATTCTACAGGGCTATGGCTACACCTTC. Protein product: CASSILQGYGYTF.